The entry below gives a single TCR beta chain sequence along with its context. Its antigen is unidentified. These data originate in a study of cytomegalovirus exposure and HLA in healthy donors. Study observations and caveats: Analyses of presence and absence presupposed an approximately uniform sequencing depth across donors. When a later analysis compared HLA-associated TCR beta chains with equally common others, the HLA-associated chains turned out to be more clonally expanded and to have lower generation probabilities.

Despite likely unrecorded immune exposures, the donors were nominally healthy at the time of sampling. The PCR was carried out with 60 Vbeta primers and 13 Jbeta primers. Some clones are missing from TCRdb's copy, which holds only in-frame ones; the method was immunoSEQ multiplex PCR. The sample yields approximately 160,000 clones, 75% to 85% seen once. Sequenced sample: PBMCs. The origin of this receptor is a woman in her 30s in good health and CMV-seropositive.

CDR3 region: CASSPAGQGLVEQYF. For the CDR3, the DNA is TGTGCCAGCTCACCTGCGGGACAGGGACTTGTCGAGCAGTACTTC. J is TRBJ2-7 and V is TRBV18, with 9 bases fitting TRBD1. Germline-derived CDR1 and CDR2 are KGHSH and LQKENI. V lost 3 bases, J lost 6 bases, and 9 bases stayed unmatched. The length of the CDR3 is 15 residues.